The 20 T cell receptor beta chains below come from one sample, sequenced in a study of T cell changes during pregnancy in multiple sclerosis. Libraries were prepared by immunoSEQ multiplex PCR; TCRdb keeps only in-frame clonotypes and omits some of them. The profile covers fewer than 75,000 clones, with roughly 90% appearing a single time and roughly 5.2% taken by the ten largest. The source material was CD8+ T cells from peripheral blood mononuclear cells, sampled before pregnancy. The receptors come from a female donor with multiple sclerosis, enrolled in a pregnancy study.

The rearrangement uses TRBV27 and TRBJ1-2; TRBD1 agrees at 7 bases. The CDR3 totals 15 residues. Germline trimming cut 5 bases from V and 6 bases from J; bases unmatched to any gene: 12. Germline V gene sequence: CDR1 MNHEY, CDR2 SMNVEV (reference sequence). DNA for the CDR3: TGTGCCAGCAGTCCCCGAGGACAGGATAGTCATGGCTACACCTTC. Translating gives CASSPRGQDSHGYTF.

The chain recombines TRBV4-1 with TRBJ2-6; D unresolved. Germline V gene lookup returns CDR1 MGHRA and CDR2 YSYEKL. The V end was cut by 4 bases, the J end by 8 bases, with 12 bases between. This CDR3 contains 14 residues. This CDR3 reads CASSLLSGSNVLTF. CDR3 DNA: TGCGCCAGCAGCCTTTTATCGGGTTCCAACGTCCTGACTTTC.

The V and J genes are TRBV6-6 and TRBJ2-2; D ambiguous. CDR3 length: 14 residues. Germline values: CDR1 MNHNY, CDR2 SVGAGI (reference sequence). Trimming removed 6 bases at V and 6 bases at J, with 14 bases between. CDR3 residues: CASSLQPGPGELFF. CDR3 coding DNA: TGTGCCAGCAGCCTACAACCGGGTCCCGGGGAGCTGTTTTTT.

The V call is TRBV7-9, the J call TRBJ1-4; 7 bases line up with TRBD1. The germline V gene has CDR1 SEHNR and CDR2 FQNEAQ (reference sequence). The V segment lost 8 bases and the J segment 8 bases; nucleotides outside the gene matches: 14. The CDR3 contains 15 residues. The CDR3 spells CASGQPTGMDEKLFF. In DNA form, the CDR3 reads TGTGCCAGCGGCCAACCGACAGGGATGGACGAAAAACTGTTTTTT.

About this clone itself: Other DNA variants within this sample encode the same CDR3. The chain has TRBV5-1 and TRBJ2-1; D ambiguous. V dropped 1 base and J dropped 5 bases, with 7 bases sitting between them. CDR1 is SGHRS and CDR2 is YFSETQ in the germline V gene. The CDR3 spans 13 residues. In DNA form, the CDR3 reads TGCGCCAGCAGCTTGCTAGGAGACAATGAGCAGTTCTTC. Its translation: CASSLLGDNEQFF.

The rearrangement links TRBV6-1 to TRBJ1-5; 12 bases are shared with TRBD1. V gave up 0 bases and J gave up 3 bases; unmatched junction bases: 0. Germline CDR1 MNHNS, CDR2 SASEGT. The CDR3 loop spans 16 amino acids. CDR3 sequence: CASSEAGQGANQPQHF. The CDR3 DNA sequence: TGTGCCAGCAGTGAAGCGGGACAGGGGGCCAATCAGCCCCAGCATTTT.

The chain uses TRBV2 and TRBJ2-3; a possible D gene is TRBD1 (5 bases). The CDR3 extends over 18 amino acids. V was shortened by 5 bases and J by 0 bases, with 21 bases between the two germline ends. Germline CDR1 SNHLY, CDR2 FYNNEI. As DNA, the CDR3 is TGTGCCAGCAGTCACAACCCCGACAGACCCTATAGCACAGATACGCAGTATTTT. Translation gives CASSHNPDRPYSTDTQYF.

The CDR3 bases are TGTGCCAGCAATTTCGGGGGGGCATTCAATGAGCAGTTCTTC. It translates to CASNFGGAFNEQFF. The V call is TRBV6-1, the J call TRBJ2-1; 8 positions match TRBD2. The CDR3 loop spans 14 amino acids. Germline values: CDR1 MNHNS, CDR2 SASEGT. V lost 7 bases, J lost 6 bases, and 8 bases stayed unmatched.

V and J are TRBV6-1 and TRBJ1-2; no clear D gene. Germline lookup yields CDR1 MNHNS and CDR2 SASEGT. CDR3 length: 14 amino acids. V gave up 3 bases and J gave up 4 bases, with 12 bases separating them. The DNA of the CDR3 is TGTGCCAGCAGTGACGACGGAGACTTCTATGGCTACACCTTC. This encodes CASSDDGDFYGYTF.

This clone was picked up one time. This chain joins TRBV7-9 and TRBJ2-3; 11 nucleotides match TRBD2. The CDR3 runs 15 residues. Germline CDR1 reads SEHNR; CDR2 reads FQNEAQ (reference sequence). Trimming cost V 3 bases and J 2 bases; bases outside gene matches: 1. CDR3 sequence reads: CASSLTSGDTDTQYF. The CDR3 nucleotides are TGTGCCAGCAGCTTGACTAGCGGGGACACAGATACGCAGTATTTT.

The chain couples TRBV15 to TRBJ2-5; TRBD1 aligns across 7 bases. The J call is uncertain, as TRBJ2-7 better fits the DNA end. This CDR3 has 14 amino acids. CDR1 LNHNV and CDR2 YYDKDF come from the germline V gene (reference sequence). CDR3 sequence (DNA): TGTGCCACCTCACAGGGGTCATGGTCCTACGAGCAGTACTTC. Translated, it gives CATSQGSWSYEQYF.

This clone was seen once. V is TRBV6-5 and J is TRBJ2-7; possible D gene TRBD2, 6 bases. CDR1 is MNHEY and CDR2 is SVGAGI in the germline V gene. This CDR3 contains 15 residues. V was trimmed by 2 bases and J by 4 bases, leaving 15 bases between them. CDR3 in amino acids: CASSYPRDGQYEQYF. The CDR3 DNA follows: TGTGCCAGCAGTTACCCGCGGGACGGACAATACGAGCAGTACTTC.

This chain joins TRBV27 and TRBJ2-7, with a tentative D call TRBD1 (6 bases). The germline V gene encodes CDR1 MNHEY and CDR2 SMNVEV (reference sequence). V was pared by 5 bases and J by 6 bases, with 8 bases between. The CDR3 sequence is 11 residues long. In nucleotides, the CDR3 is TGTGCCAGCAGTCCAGGGGCCGAGCAGTACTTC. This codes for CASSPGAEQYF.

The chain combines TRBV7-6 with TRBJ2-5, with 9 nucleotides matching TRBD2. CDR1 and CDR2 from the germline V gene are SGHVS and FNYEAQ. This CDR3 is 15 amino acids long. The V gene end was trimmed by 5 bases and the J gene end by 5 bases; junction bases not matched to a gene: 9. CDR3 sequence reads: CASSPGGGVRETQYF. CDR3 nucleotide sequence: TGTGCCAGCAGCCCTGGCGGGGGGGTTAGGGAGACCCAGTACTTC.

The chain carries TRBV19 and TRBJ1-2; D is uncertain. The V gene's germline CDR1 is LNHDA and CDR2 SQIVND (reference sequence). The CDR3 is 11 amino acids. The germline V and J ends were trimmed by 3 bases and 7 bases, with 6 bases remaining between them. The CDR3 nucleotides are TGTGCCAGTAGTATGGCCGCTGGCTACACCTTC. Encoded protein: CASSMAAGYTF.

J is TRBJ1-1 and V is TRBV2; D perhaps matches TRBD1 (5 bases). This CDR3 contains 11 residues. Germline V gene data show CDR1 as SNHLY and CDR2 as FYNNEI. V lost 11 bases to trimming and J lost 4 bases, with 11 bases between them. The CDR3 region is CAGTGGTEAFF. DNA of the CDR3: TGTGCCGGAACGGGGGGCACTGAAGCTTTCTTT. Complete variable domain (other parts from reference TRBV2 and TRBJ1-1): EPEVTQTPSHQVTQMGQEVILRCVPISNHLYFYWYRQILGQKVEFLVSFYNNEISEKSEIFDDQFSVERPDGSNFTLKIRSTKLEDSAMYFCAGTGGTEAFFGQGTRLTVV.

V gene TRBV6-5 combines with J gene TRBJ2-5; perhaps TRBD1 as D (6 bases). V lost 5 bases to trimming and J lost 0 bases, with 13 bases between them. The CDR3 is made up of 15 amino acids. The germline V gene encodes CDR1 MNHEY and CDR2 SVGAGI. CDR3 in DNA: TGTGCCAGCAGTGGACAACAGGGCCACCAAGAGACCCAGTACTTC. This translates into CASSGQQGHQETQYF.

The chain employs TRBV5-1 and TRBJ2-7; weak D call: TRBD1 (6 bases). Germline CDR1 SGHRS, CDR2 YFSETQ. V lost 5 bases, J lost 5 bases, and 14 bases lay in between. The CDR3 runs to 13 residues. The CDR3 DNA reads TGCGCCAGCAGTTTTACAGGGTCCCACGAGCAGTACTTC. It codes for CASSFTGSHEQYF. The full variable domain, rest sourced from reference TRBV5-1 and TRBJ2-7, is KAGVTQTPRYLIKTRGQQVTLSCSPISGHRSVSWYQQTPGQGLQFLFEYFSETQRNKGNFPGRFSGRQFSNSRSEMNVSTLELGDSALYLCASSFTGSHEQYFGPGTRLTVT.

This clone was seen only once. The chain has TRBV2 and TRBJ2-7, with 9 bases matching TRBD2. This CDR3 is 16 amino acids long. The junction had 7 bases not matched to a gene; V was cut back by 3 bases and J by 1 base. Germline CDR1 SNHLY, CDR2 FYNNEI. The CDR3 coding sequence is TGTGCCAGCAGTGATTCTAGCGGGGACGTGTCCTACGAGCAGTACTTC. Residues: CASSDSSGDVSYEQYF. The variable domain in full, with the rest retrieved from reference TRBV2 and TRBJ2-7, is EPEVTQTPSHQVTQMGQEVILRCVPISNHLYFYWYRQILGQKVEFLVSFYNNEISEKSEIFDDQFSVERPDGSNFTLKIRSTKLEDSAMYFCASSDSSGDVSYEQYFGPGTRLTVT.

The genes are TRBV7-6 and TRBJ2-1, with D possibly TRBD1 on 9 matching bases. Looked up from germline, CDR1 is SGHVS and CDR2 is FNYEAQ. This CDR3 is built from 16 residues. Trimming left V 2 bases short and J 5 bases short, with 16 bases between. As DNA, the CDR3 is TGTGCCAGCAGCTTATGGGGACAGGGACTAGACAATGAGCAGTTCTTC. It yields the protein CASSLWGQGLDNEQFF.